This T cell receptor beta chain was captured by sequencing in a study of glioma-infiltrating T cells after dendritic cell vaccination. With 0 bases clipped from V and 4 bases from J, the junction kept 3 bases outside the gene matches. This CDR3 region has 16 residues. Germline V CDR1 and CDR2: SGHRS, YFSETQ. Up to roughly 2 ug genomic DNA was used for TCRB CDR3 amplification. The data were produced by immunoSEQ multiplex PCR, yet TCRdb's version contains in-frame clones alone and is incomplete. The sample has around 97,000 clones; roughly 79% are singletons. This rearrangement joins TRBV5-1 to TRBJ2-1; 11 bases are shared with TRBD2. The receptor's source is a human donor with glioblastoma. Sequenced material: blood, taken before dendritic cell vaccination. The CDR3 loop reads CASSLGSGGAYNEQFF. CDR3 nucleotides: TGCGCCAGCAGCTTGGGTAGCGGGGGGGCGTACAATGAGCAGTTCTTC.